These 21 T cell receptor beta chains came from one sample sequenced in a study of CD8+ T cells in alopecia areata. Isolated RNA was reverse transcribed into cDNA used as the sequencing template. Method: immunoSEQ multiplex PCR; TCRdb's copy keeps in-frame clones and lacks some. This table has some 200,000 clones, more than 55% appearing once. What was sequenced was CD8+ T cells sorted from blood. Every receptor here comes from a human donor in good health.

A single count supports this clone. The chain has TRBV4-1 and TRBJ2-5; D remains ambiguous. Germline V CDR1 and CDR2: MGHRA, YSYEKL. This CDR3 comprises 14 residues. The ends were cut back, 2 bases at V and 0 bases at J, with 7 bases in the middle. CDR3 residues: CASSQPSYQETQYF. The CDR3 nucleotides read TGCGCCAGCAGCCAACCATCCTACCAAGAGACCCAGTACTTC.

The rearrangement joins TRBV29-1 to TRBJ2-7; D possibly corresponds to TRBD2 (5 bases). Per germline, CDR1 SQVTM and CDR2 ANQGSEA. Trimming stripped 4 bases from V and 2 bases from J, with 12 bases between. CDR3 length: 13 amino acids. CDR3 sequence: CSVVTDSTYEQYF. CDR3 coding DNA: TGCAGCGTTGTCACGGACTCCACCTACGAGCAGTACTTC.

This clone was counted between two and nine times. The rearrangement links TRBV29-1 to TRBJ1-1; possible D gene TRBD1, 5 bases. Trimming took off 7 bases at V and 1 base at J, with 22 bases between the two ends. The CDR3 loop spans 16 amino acids. CDR1 is SQVTM, CDR2 ANQGSEA, per germline. CDR3 in amino acids: CSGKDIRPKWNTEAFF. DNA for the CDR3: TGCAGCGGGAAGGACATTCGACCAAAGTGGAACACTGAAGCTTTCTTT. Full variable domain (remainder filled in from reference TRBV29-1 and TRBJ1-1): SAVISQKPSRDICQRGTSLTIQCQVDSQVTMMFWYRQQPGQSLTLIATANQGSEATYESGFVIDKFPISRPNLTFSTLTVSNMSPEDSSIYLCSGKDIRPKWNTEAFFGQGTRLTVV.

The rearrangement joins TRBV29-1 to TRBJ2-7; D gene uncertain. The length of the CDR3 is 13 residues. V was trimmed by 1 base and J by 2 bases, leaving 9 bases between them. CDR1 SQVTM and CDR2 ANQGSEA come from the germline V gene. This chain's CDR3 is CSVEVGLPYEQYF. The CDR3 DNA is TGCAGCGTTGAAGTAGGCCTCCCCTACGAGCAGTACTTC.

The chain uses TRBV2 and TRBJ2-7; 9 nucleotides line up with TRBD1. Per germline, CDR1 SNHLY and CDR2 FYNNEI. Germline trimming cut 4 bases from V and 6 bases from J; bases unmatched to any gene: 10. CDR3 length: 15 residues. The CDR3 coding sequence is TGTGCCAGCAGTGCCTCGACAGGGGGGTATTCCGAGCAGTACTTC. This sequence encodes CASSASTGGYSEQYF.

The chain employs TRBV25-1 and TRBJ2-5, with 8 bases that match TRBD2. The V gene's germline CDR1 is MGHDK and CDR2 SYGVNS. The V segment lost 2 bases and the J segment 5 bases; nucleotides outside the gene matches: 7. This CDR3 comprises 15 residues. The CDR3 loop is CASSERVSGAETQYF. The CDR3 nucleotides read TGTGCCAGCAGTGAAAGGGTTAGCGGGGCCGAGACCCAGTACTTC. Drawing the rest from reference TRBV25-1 and TRBJ2-5, the complete variable domain is EADIYQTPRYLVIGTGKKITLECSQTMGHDKMYWYQQDPGMELHLIHYSYGVNSTEKGDLSSESTVSRIRTEHFPLTLESARPSHTSQYLCASSERVSGAETQYFGPGTRLLVL.

The J gene is TRBJ2-1, the V gene TRBV2, with 10 bases aligning to TRBD2. CDR1 and CDR2 from the germline V gene are SNHLY and FYNNEI. V shed 4 bases, J shed 10 bases, and the junction held 10 bases outside the gene matches. The CDR3 runs 15 residues. As DNA, the CDR3 is TGTGCCAGCAGTGGTTCCAGCGGGGGGGCTTGGGAGCAGTTCTTC. Residues: CASSGSSGGAWEQFF.

The chain joins TRBV23-1 to TRBJ2-1; 8 bases match TRBD1. TRBV23-1 is treated as an ORF (open reading frame) with a function not yet certain. This CDR3 spans 15 amino acids. V trimming: 1 base; J trimming: 2 bases; junction bases outside the gene matches: 1. The chain's CDR3 is CASSQWTGPYNEQFF. CDR3 coding DNA: TGCGCCAGCAGTCAATGGACAGGGCCCTACAATGAGCAGTTCTTC.

J is TRBJ2-1 and V is TRBV29-1; D might be TRBD2 (5 bases). The germline V gene encodes CDR1 SQVTM and CDR2 ANQGSEA. Trimming cost V 7 bases and J 8 bases, with 15 bases left between them. The CDR3 extends over 12 amino acids. This CDR3 reads CSGLNQRDEQFF. CDR3 nucleotides: TGCAGCGGGCTTAACCAGAGGGATGAGCAGTTCTTC.

This chain connects TRBV18 to TRBJ1-5, with D unresolved. The CDR3 covers 15 residues. Germline CDR1 reads KGHSH; CDR2 reads LQKENI. With 3 bases removed from V and 0 bases from J, the gap between germline ends came to 9 bases. The CDR3 sequence is CASSPQKYSNQPQHF. CDR3 bases: TGTGCCAGCTCACCTCAGAAATATAGCAATCAGCCCCAGCATTTT. Combining the CDR3 with reference TRBV18 and TRBJ1-5 gives the whole variable domain NAGVMQNPRHLVRRRGQEARLRCSPMKGHSHVYWYRQLPEEGLKFMVYLQKENIIDESGMPKERFSAEFPKEGPSILRIQQVVRGDSAAYFCASSPQKYSNQPQHFGDGTRLSIL.

This clone was detected once. The CDR3 here is CSAPRNYGYTF. As DNA, the CDR3 is TGCAGTGCCCCGCGGAACTATGGCTACACCTTC. This chain uses TRBV20-1 with TRBJ1-2, with D unresolved. Trimming stripped 6 bases from V and 2 bases from J, with 7 bases between. Looked up from germline, CDR1 is DFQATT and CDR2 is SNEGSKA (reference sequence). The CDR3 is 11 residues long.

This clone turned up a few times. CDR3 in DNA: TGCGCCAGCCGCCCAATGGGGGGGTCTTACTATGGCTACACCTTC. It is translated as CASRPMGGSYYGYTF. The chain joins TRBV10-2 to TRBJ1-2; D possibly corresponds to TRBD1 (5 bases). Looked up from germline, CDR1 is WSHSY and CDR2 is SAAADI. Trimming shortened V by 8 bases and J by 3 bases, and 19 bases separated the two germline ends. This CDR3 has 15 residues.

The chain is built from TRBV4-1 and TRBJ2-3; perhaps TRBD1 as D (6 bases). Germline CDR1 reads MGHRA; CDR2 reads YSYEKL. The CDR3 spans 13 residues. V gave up 3 bases and J gave up 4 bases, with 8 bases separating them. The CDR3 sequence is CASSQGAADTQYF. CDR3 bases: TGCGCCAGCAGCCAGGGGGCAGCAGATACGCAGTATTTT.

With regard to this clone: In the same sample, other DNA sequences code for this CDR3. This rearrangement joins TRBV20-1 to TRBJ1-1; D ambiguous. The CDR3 contains 11 residues. Germline V lookup: CDR1 DFQATT, CDR2 SNEGSKA (reference sequence). Trimming left V 0 bases short and J 4 bases short, with 3 bases between. The CDR3 DNA is TGCAGTGCTAGAGATGGCACTGAAGCTTTCTTT. It specifies CSARDGTEAFF.

The rearrangement joins TRBV19 to TRBJ1-2, with 10 bases that match TRBD1. V shed 6 bases, J shed 8 bases, and the junction held 6 bases outside the gene matches. Germline V gives CDR1 LNHDA, CDR2 SQIVND (reference sequence). The CDR3 contains 13 residues. The DNA of the CDR3 is TGTGCCAGTAGAACCGGGACAGGGGACGGCTACACCTTC. This sequence encodes CASRTGTGDGYTF.

The chain combines TRBV9 with TRBJ1-6; D uncertain. The CDR3 is 12 amino acids. Germline CDR1 is SGDLS and CDR2 is YYNGEE. V was trimmed by 3 bases and J by 7 bases, leaving 5 bases between them. CDR3 DNA: TGTGCCAGCAGCGCCTCCAATTCACCCCTCCACTTT. It codes for CASSASNSPLHF. Full variable domain (remainder filled in from reference TRBV9 and TRBJ1-6): DSGVTQTPKHLITATGQRVTLRCSPRSGDLSVYWYQQSLDQGLQFLIQYYNGEERAKGNILERFSAQQFPDLHSELNLSSLELGDSALYFCASSASNSPLHFGNGTRLTVT.

This chain connects TRBV27 to TRBJ2-1; 13 positions agree with TRBD2. The germline gives CDR1 MNHEY, CDR2 SMNVEV (reference sequence). CDR3 length: 16 amino acids. V was clipped by 5 bases and J by 7 bases; unmatched bases: 8. The CDR3 DNA is TGTGCCAGCAGTCCCCTACTAGCGGGGGGGCAAAATGAGCAGTTCTTC. As protein: CASSPLLAGGQNEQFF.

This clone was observed a handful of times. The rearrangement joins TRBV29-1 to TRBJ2-1; TRBD1 agrees at 9 bases. CDR1 SQVTM and CDR2 ANQGSEA come from the germline V gene. The CDR3 sequence is 16 residues long. V lost 6 bases, J lost 4 bases, and 13 bases stayed unmatched. The CDR3 nucleotides are TGCAGCGTCGAACACAGGGACAGGGCCCCATACAATGAGCAGTTCTTC. This translates into CSVEHRDRAPYNEQFF.

Here the CDR3 reads CASSLDGWGGYEQYF. In DNA, the CDR3 is TGTGCCAGCAGCTTAGATGGGTGGGGGGGCTACGAGCAGTACTTC. The chain combines TRBV7-2 with TRBJ2-7; 7 nucleotides match TRBD2. This CDR3 contains 15 residues. The germline V gene has CDR1 SGHTA and CDR2 FQGNSA. Trimming cost V 1 base and J 3 bases; bases outside gene matches: 6. Based on the CDR3 plus reference TRBV7-2 and TRBJ2-7, the full variable domain is GAGVSQSPSNKVTEKGKDVELRCDPISGHTALYWYRQSLGQGLEFLIYFQGNSAPDKSGLPSDRFSAERTGGSVSTLTIQRTQQEDSAVYLCASSLDGWGGYEQYFGPGTRLTVT.

This chain uses TRBV29-1 with TRBJ2-7, with unresolved D. V lost 3 bases and J lost 1, with 10 bases in between. CDR3 length: 13 amino acids. Germline CDR1 reads SQVTM; CDR2 reads ANQGSEA. CDR3 nucleotides: TGCAGCGTTGAGACTCTAACTTCCTACGAGCAGTACTTC. It is translated as CSVETLTSYEQYF.

A few counts support this clone. The gene calls are TRBV7-9 and TRBJ2-5, with D perhaps TRBD2 (5 bases). The germline gives CDR1 SEHNR, CDR2 FQNEAQ (reference sequence). The CDR3 length is 15 residues. Trimming cost V 7 bases and J 3 bases, with 18 bases left between them. CDR3 sequence reads: CASTPRVGSEETQYF. The CDR3 DNA is TGTGCCAGCACCCCAAGAGTAGGGAGCGAAGAGACCCAGTACTTC.